These 2 T cell receptor beta chains came from one sample sequenced in a study of regulatory T cells in long-lasting Graves disease (dated by TCRdb to the early 2020s). The time point label, as the study defines it: persistent/refractory GD, antithyroid drugs over 5 years with positive TRAb. For both TCR sequencing and RNA sequencing, RNA was extracted from PBMCs in TRIzol. The library came from multiplex PCR. Sequencing relied on an Illumina HiSeq 4000. To build TCR beta libraries, CDR3 regions were amplified by Arm-PCR using iRepertoire HTBI primers. The public reads were quality trimmed at Q25 with fastp and then assembled into clones with MiXCR by TCRdb, keeping productive beta chains. All rows with the same CDR3 protein become a single entry with the most common DNA and genes. For this sample the table gives about 430,000 distinct CDR3 sequences, of which under 25% were detected only once. The ten largest clones represent 13% to 15% of the sample.

The source was peripheral blood mononuclear cells (PBMCs), collected when the disease was refractory, from a patient treated with antithyroid drugs. The receptor source for this set is a female donor with Graves disease.

This clonotype was observed a few times. The V and J genes are TRBV15 and TRBJ2-3; D might be TRBD2 (6 bases). V lost 5 bases and J lost 0, with 18 bases in between. The CDR3 has 17 residues. Germline V lookup: CDR1 LNHNV, CDR2 YYDKDF (reference sequence). CDR3 DNA sequence: TGTGCCACCAGCCGGGGGAGAATAGCGGCGAGCACAGATACGCAGTATTTT. It yields the protein CATSRGRIAASTDTQYF.

This clonotype was found many times. The chain recombines TRBV20-1 with TRBJ1-5; D possibly corresponds to TRBD1 (6 bases). Germline V gene data show CDR1 as DFQATT and CDR2 as SNEGSKA (reference sequence). The CDR3 is 13 residues long. The V end was cut by 4 bases, the J end by 3 bases, with 10 bases between. CDR3 residues: CSATGALNQPQHF. The DNA for the CDR3 is TGCAGTGCTACAGGGGCCCTCAATCAGCCCCAGCATTTT.